These 19 T cell receptor beta chains were sequenced from one sample in a study of CD8+ T cells in alopecia areata. The authors extracted RNA and reverse transcribed it into cDNA as the sequencing template. Sequenced by immunoSEQ multiplex PCR; TCRdb stores in-frame clones only, minus some. The sample lists about 110,000 clones; roughly 64% were seen once. The source material was CD8+ T cells sorted from blood. All receptors come from a human donor in good health.

This clone was seen just once. The gene calls are TRBV23-1 and TRBJ2-7; D is ambiguous. TRBV23-1 counts as an open reading frame of uncertain function. Trimming left V 2 bases short and J 3 bases short, with 17 bases between. This CDR3 contains 16 residues. The CDR3 nucleotides read TGCGCCAGCAGTCAAAGTCACACGCCCGGTCTCTACGAGCAGTACTTC. Translation gives CASSQSHTPGLYEQYF.

This clone was counted a few times. The chain has TRBV7-8 and TRBJ2-7; 8 positions agree with TRBD1. The CDR3 is 16 residues long. Looked up from germline, CDR1 is SGHVS and CDR2 is FQNEAQ. Trimming removed 4 bases from V and 5 bases from J; junction bases left unmatched: 13. The DNA for the CDR3 is TGTGCCAGCAGCTCCCGGAGGGGGACAGGAGGTAACGAGCAGTACTTC. Protein: CASSSRRGTGGNEQYF.

This chain connects TRBV20-1 to TRBJ2-3; D gene uncertain. Germline assignment: CDR1 DFQATT and CDR2 SNEGSKA (reference sequence). CDR3 length: 10 amino acids. V lost 3 bases and J 2 bases, leaving 0 bases between the germline ends. CDR3 coding DNA: TGCAGTGCTAGCACAGATACGCAGTATTTT. Protein sequence: CSASTDTQYF.

In its sample, this clone was seen a few times. J is TRBJ2-4 and V is TRBV7-2; TRBD2 matches at 8 bases. J was trimmed by 6 bases and V by 1 base; bases with no gene match: 5. The CDR3 has 15 amino acids. CDR1 is SGHTA and CDR2 is FQGNSA in the germline V gene. The CDR3 sequence: CASSLVRRGANIQYF. DNA of the CDR3: TGTGCCAGCAGCTTAGTGCGGCGGGGGGCAAACATTCAGTACTTC.

This sequence joins TRBV2 and TRBJ2-2; 8 bases match TRBD1. This CDR3 spans 17 amino acids. Germline values: CDR1 SNHLY, CDR2 FYNNEI. V trimming: 8 bases; J trimming: 7 bases; junction bases outside the gene matches: 18. CDR3 sequence (DNA): TGTGCCAGCTTTCTACCAACTTCAGGGGGCTTCGGCGGGGAGCTGTTTTTT. Its protein is CASFLPTSGGFGGELFF.

J is TRBJ2-2 and V is TRBV6-1; D is uncertain. Germline V lookup: CDR1 MNHNS, CDR2 SASEGT. Between the trimmed V and J ends, which lost 5 bases and 5 bases, there was a span of 6 bases. CDR3 size: 12 residues. CDR3 sequence (DNA): TGTGCCAGCAGTTTCATTACCGGGGAGCTGTTTTTT. Translated, it gives CASSFITGELFF.

The chain has TRBV11-2 and TRBJ2-3; tentative D call: TRBD2 (5 bases). Trimming removed 5 bases from V and 6 bases from J, with 15 bases in between. The CDR3 extends over 14 amino acids. Looked up from germline, CDR1 is SGHAT and CDR2 is FQNNGV. This CDR3 is CASSPVPEGDTQYF. CDR3 nucleotide sequence: TGTGCCAGCAGCCCGGTACCCGAGGGTGATACGCAGTATTTT. Supplemented by reference TRBV11-2 and TRBJ2-3, the full variable domain reads EAGVAQSPRYKIIEKRQSVAFWCNPISGHATLYWYQQILGQGPKLLIQFQNNGVVDDSQLPKDRFSAERLKGVDSTLKIQPAKLEDSAVYLCASSPVPEGDTQYFGPGTRLTVL.

The chain carries TRBV5-1 and TRBJ2-7; D is undetermined. This CDR3 comprises 15 residues. The V and J ends lost 3 bases and 2 bases respectively, with 15 bases between them. Germline CDR1 and CDR2: SGHRS and YFSETQ. CDR3 in DNA: TGCGCCAGCAGCTGGCAGACTGAAACTCCCTACGAGCAGTACTTC. Protein sequence: CASSWQTETPYEQYF.

This clone occurred a few times. This chain joins TRBV13 and TRBJ2-1; possible D gene TRBD1, 6 bases. The CDR3 is 16 amino acids. Per germline, CDR1 PRHDT and CDR2 FYEKMQ (reference sequence). The V and J ends lost 5 bases and 4 bases respectively, with 18 bases between them. CDR3 DNA: TGTGCCAGCAGCCCGACGCCGGGACACCCGTACAATGAGCAGTTCTTC. Amino acid sequence: CASSPTPGHPYNEQFF.

The V and J genes are TRBV18 and TRBJ2-1, with D perhaps matching TRBD1 or TRBD2 (5 bases each). The germline CDR1 and CDR2 sequences are KGHSH and LQKENI. The CDR3 is made up of 16 amino acids. The V end was cut by 3 bases, the J end by 4 bases, with 16 bases between. The DNA for the CDR3 is TGTGCCAGCTCACCGGGACCTCGACGGGTGTACAATGAGCAGTTCTTC. Translation: CASSPGPRRVYNEQFF.

The chain combines TRBV29-1 with TRBJ2-7; no clear D. This CDR3 region has 13 residues. Germline V gene sequence: CDR1 SQVTM, CDR2 ANQGSEA. V lost 7 bases to trimming and J lost 4 bases, with 17 bases between them. CDR3 loop: CSAVMVFSYEQYF. The CDR3 region has the DNA TGCAGCGCCGTCATGGTTTTCAGTTACGAGCAGTACTTC.

The chain couples TRBV27 to TRBJ1-1; a weak D match, TRBD1 (5 bases). Germline CDR1 is MNHEY and CDR2 is SMNVEV (reference sequence). The CDR3 extends over 11 amino acids. Trimming removed 8 bases at V and 8 bases at J, with 12 bases between. CDR3 sequence: CASPGREEAFF. CDR3 DNA: TGTGCCAGCCCCGGCAGGGAAGAAGCTTTCTTT.

This sequence joins TRBV4-3 and TRBJ2-6; D remains ambiguous. The CDR3 runs to 17 residues. V was cut by 3 bases and J by 2 bases, with 14 bases left in between. Germline CDR1 reads LGHNA; CDR2 reads YSLEER. The chain's CDR3 is CASSHRFLVPGANVLTF. The CDR3 bases are TGCGCCAGCAGCCATCGGTTTTTGGTACCTGGGGCCAACGTCCTGACTTTC.

This clone was found once. The V and J genes are TRBV18 and TRBJ1-1; unclear D gene. CDR1 KGHSH and CDR2 LQKENI come from the germline V gene. The CDR3 consists of 14 residues. Deletions cut 3 bases from V and 0 bases from J, with 8 bases between. The DNA for the CDR3 is TGTGCCAGCTCACCCTCCATGTTGAACACTGAAGCTTTCTTT. It specifies CASSPSMLNTEAFF.

The chain joins TRBV11-2 to TRBJ2-3; D is unclear. There are 15 residues in the CDR3. Between the trimmed V and J ends, which lost 3 bases and 0 bases, there was a span of 10 bases. Germline values: CDR1 SGHAT, CDR2 FQNNGV. CDR3 sequence: CASSFPQTSTDTQYF. CDR3 nucleotide sequence: TGTGCCAGCAGCTTCCCACAAACTAGCACAGATACGCAGTATTTT.

The rearrangement links TRBV7-2 to TRBJ2-5; the match to TRBD1 covers 8 bases. Germline lookup yields CDR1 SGHTA and CDR2 FQGNSA. The CDR3 contains 16 residues. The J segment lost 0 bases and the V segment lost 5 bases, leaving 8 bases of the junction unmatched. CDR3 bases: TGTGCCAGCAGCGATAGGACAGGGACTTACCAAGAGACCCAGTACTTC. Translation gives CASSDRTGTYQETQYF.

In its sample, this clone was seen a few times. The gene calls are TRBV28 and TRBJ2-7, with TRBD1 matching over 7 bases. Germline V gene sequence: CDR1 MDHEN, CDR2 SYDVKM. This CDR3 comprises 12 residues. Trimming took 9 bases from V and 4 from J; bases not matched to a gene: 6. The CDR3 sequence is CARPDRRYEQYF. CDR3 in DNA: TGTGCCAGGCCGGACAGGAGGTACGAGCAGTACTTC.

The chain carries TRBV4-3 and TRBJ2-1; D may match TRBD1 or TRBD2 (5 bases each). The CDR3 contains 15 residues. Germline CDR1 and CDR2: LGHNA and YSLEER. Trimming removed 0 bases from V and 9 bases from J, with 15 bases in between. CDR3 residues: CASSQEFEGFAEQFF. In DNA form, the CDR3 reads TGCGCCAGCAGCCAAGAGTTCGAGGGGTTCGCTGAGCAGTTCTTC.

The chain joins TRBV13 to TRBJ2-5, with 10 bases aligning to TRBD2. V was pared by 4 bases and J by 4 bases, with 12 bases of the junction left unmatched. Germline CDR1 PRHDT, CDR2 FYEKMQ (reference sequence). The CDR3 extends over 17 amino acids. DNA for the CDR3: TGTGCCAGCAGCTCCTTACCAGCGGGGGGGCCTCGAGAGACCCAGTACTTC. Translated: CASSSLPAGGPRETQYF.